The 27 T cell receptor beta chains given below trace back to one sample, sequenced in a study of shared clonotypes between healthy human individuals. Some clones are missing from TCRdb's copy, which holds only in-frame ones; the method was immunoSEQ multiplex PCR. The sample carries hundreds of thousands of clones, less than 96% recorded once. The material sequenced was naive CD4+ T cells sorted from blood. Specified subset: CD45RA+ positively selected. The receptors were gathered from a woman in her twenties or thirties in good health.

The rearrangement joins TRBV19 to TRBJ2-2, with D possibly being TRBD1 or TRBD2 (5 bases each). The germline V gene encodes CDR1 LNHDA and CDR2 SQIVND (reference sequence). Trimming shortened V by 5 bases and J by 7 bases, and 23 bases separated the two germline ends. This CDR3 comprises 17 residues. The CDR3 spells CASSPRGLPQGVGELFF. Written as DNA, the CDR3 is TGTGCCAGTAGTCCGCGAGGACTCCCGCAAGGGGTCGGGGAGCTGTTTTTT.

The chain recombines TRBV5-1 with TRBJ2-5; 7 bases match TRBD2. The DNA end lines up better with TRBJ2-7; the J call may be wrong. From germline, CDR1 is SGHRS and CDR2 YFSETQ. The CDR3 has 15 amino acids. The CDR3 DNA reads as TGCGCCAGCAGCCCCGGACTAGGCTCCTCCTACGAGCAGTACTTC. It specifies CASSPGLGSSYEQYF.

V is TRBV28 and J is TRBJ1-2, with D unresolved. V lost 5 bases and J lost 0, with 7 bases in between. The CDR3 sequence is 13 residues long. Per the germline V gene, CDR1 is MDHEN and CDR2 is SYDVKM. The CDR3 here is CASSLTANYGYTF. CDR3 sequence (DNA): TGTGCCAGCAGTCTAACAGCTAACTATGGCTACACCTTC.

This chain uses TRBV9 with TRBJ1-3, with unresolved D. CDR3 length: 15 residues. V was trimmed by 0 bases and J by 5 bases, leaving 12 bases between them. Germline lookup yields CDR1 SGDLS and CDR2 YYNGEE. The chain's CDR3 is CASSVEEGTRNTIYF. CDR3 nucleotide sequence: TGTGCCAGCAGCGTAGAGGAGGGAACTAGAAACACCATATATTTT. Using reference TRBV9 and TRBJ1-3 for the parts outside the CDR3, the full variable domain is DSGVTQTPKHLITATGQRVTLRCSPRSGDLSVYWYQQSLDQGLQFLIQYYNGEERAKGNILERFSAQQFPDLHSELNLSSLELGDSALYFCASSVEEGTRNTIYFGEGSWLTVV.

CDR3 in DNA: TGCGCCAGCAGTGAACTGTCGGGGAAAGGTACAGATACGCAGTATTTT. It codes for CASSELSGKGTDTQYF. This rearrangement joins TRBV10-1 to TRBJ2-3; a possible D gene is TRBD2 (5 bases). Germline CDR1 WNHNN, CDR2 SYGVQD (reference sequence). The CDR3 extends over 16 amino acids. V gave up 3 bases and J gave up 3 bases, with 16 bases separating them.

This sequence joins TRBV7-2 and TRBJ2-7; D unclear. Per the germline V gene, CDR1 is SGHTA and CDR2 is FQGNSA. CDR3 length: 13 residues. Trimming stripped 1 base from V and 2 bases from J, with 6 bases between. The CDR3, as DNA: TGTGCCAGCAGCTTAGACATGACCTACGAGCAGTACTTC. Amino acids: CASSLDMTYEQYF.

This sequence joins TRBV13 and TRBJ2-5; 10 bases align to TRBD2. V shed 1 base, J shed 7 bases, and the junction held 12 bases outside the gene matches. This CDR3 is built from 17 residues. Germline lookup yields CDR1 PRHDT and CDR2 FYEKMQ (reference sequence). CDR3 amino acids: CASSLAPRAGGHGTQYF. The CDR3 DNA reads TGTGCCAGCAGCTTAGCACCGAGAGCGGGAGGGCACGGGACCCAGTACTTC.

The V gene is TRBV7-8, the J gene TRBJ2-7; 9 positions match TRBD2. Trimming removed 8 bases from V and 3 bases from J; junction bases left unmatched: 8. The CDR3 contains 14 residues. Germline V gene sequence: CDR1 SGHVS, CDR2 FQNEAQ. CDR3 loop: CASSPGGRVYEQYF. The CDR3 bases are TGTGCCAGCTCCCCGGGCGGGAGGGTCTACGAGCAGTACTTC. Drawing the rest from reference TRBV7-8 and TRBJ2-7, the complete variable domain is GAGVSQSPRYKVAKRGQDVALRCDPISGHVSLFWYQQALGQGPEFLTYFQNEAQLDKSGLPSDRFFAERPEGSVSTLKIQRTQQEDSAVYLCASSPGGRVYEQYFGPGTRLTVT.

CDR3 DNA sequence: TGTGCCAGCAGCTGGGCAGGGCAAGGGGAGGAGCAGTACTTC. Amino acid sequence: CASSWAGQGEEQYF. The chain joins TRBV11-2 to TRBJ2-7; the D call may be TRBD1 or TRBD2 (5 bases each). Germline CDR1 reads SGHAT; CDR2 reads FQNNGV. This CDR3 spans 14 amino acids. Trimming removed 4 bases from V and 7 bases from J, with 17 bases in between. Filled out from reference TRBV11-2 and TRBJ2-7, the complete variable domain reads EAGVAQSPRYKIIEKRQSVAFWCNPISGHATLYWYQQILGQGPKLLIQFQNNGVVDDSQLPKDRFSAERLKGVDSTLKIQPAKLEDSAVYLCASSWAGQGEEQYFGPGTRLTVT.

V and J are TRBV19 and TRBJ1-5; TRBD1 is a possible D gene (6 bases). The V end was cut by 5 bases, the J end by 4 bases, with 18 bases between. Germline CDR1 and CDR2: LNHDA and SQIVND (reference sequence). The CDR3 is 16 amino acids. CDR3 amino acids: CASSSFFRTVNQPQHF. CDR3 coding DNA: TGTGCCAGTAGTTCGTTTTTTAGGACAGTTAATCAGCCCCAGCATTTT.

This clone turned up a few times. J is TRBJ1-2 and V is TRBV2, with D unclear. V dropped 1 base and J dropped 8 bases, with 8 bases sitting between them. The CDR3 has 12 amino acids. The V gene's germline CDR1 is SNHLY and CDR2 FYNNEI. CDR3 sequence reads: CASSEGARGYTF. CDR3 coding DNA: TGTGCCAGCAGTGAAGGTGCCCGGGGCTACACCTTC.

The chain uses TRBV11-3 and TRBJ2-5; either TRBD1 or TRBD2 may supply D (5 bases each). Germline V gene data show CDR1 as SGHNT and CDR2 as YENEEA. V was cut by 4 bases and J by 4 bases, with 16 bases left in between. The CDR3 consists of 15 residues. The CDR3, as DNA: TGTGCCAGCAGCTCGGGACCCCAATTAGGAGAGACCCAGTACTTC. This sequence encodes CASSSGPQLGETQYF.

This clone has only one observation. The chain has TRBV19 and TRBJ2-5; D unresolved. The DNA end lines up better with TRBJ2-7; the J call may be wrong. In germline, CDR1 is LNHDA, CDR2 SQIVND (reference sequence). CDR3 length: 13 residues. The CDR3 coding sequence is TGTGCCAGTAGTATCGAGAAAGGGCCCGAGCAGTACTTC. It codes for CASSIEKGPEQYF.

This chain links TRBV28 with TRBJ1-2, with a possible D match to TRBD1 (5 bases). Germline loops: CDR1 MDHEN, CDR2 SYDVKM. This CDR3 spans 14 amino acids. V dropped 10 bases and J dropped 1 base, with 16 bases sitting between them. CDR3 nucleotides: TGTGCCACCCAGGAACCGGGGCATAACTATGGCTACACCTTC. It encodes CATQEPGHNYGYTF.

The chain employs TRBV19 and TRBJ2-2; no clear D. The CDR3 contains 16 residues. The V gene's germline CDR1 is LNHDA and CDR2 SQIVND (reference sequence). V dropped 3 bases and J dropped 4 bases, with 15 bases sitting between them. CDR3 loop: CASSISLGQSTGELFF. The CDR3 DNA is TGTGCCAGTAGTATTAGCCTCGGGCAGAGCACCGGGGAGCTGTTTTTT. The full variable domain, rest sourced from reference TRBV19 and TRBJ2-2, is DGGITQSPKYLFRKEGQNVTLSCEQNLNHDAMYWYRQDPGQGLRLIYYSQIVNDFQKGDIAEGYSVSREKKESFPLTVTSAQKNPTAFYLCASSISLGQSTGELFFGEGSRLTVL.

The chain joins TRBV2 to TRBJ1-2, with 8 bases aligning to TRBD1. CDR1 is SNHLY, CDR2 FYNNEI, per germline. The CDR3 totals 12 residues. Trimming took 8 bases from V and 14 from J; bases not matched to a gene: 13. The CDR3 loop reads CASAGTGARGTF. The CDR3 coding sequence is TGTGCCAGCGCCGGGACAGGAGCCCGCGGGACCTTC. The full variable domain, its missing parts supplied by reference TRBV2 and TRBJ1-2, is EPEVTQTPSHQVTQMGQEVILRCVPISNHLYFYWYRQILGQKVEFLVSFYNNEISEKSEIFDDQFSVERPDGSNFTLKIRSTKLEDSAMYFCASAGTGARGTFGSGTRLTVV.

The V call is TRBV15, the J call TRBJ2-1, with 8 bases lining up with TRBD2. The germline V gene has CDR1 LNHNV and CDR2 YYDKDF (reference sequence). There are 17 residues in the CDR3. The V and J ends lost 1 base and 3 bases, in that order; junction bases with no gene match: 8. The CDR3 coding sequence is TGTGCCACCAGCAGAGTTAAGACTAGCGATCTCTACAATGAGCAGTTCTTC. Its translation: CATSRVKTSDLYNEQFF.

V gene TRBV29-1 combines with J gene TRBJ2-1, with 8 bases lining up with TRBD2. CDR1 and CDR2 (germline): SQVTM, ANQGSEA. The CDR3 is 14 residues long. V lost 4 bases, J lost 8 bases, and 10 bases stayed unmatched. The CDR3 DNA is TGCAGCGTTGGAGGACTAGCCGATACCCATGAGCAGTTCTTC. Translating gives CSVGGLADTHEQFF.

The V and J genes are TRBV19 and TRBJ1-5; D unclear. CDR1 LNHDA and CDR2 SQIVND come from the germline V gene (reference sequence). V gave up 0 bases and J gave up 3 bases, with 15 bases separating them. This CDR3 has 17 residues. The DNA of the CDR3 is TGTGCCAGTAGTATAGACCCCCCCACAAGGTCCAATCAGCCCCAGCATTTT. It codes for CASSIDPPTRSNQPQHF.

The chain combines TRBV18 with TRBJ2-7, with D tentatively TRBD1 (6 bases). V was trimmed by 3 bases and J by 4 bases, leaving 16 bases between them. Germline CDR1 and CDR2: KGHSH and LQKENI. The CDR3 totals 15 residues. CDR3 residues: CASSPRRTERYEQYF. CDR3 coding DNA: TGTGCCAGCTCACCCCGCCGGACAGAAAGGTACGAGCAGTACTTC.

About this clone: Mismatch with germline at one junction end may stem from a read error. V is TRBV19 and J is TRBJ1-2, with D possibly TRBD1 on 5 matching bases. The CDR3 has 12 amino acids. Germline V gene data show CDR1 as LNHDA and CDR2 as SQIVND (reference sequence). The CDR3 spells CASSIGTARHFF. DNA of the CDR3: TGTGCCAGTAGCATAGGGACCGCGCGGCATTTCTTC.

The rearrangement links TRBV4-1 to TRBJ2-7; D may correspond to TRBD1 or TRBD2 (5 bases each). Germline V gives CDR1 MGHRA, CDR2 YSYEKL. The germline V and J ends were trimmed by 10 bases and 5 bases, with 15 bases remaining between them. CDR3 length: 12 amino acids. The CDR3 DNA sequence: TGCGCCACCGGGACCCCGGGGCACGAGCAGTACTTC. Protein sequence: CATGTPGHEQYF.

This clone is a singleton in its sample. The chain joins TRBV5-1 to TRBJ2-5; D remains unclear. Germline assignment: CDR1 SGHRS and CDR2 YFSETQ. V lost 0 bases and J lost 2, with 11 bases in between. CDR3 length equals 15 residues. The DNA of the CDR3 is TGCGCCAGCAGCTTGGTATCCCCCCTACAAGAGACCCAGTACTTC. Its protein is CASSLVSPLQETQYF.

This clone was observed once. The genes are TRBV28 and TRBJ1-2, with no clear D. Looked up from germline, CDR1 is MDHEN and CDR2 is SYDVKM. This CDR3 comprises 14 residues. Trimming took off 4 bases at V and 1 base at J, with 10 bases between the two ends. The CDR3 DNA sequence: TGTGCCAGCAGTTCTCTGACAAGTAACTATGGCTACACCTTC. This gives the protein CASSSLTSNYGYTF.

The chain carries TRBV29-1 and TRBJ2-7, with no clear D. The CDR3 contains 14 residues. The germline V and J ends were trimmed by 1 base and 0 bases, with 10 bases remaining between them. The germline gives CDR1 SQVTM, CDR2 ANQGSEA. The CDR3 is CSVEVTIGSYEQYF. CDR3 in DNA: TGCAGCGTTGAAGTGACAATCGGCTCCTACGAGCAGTACTTC.

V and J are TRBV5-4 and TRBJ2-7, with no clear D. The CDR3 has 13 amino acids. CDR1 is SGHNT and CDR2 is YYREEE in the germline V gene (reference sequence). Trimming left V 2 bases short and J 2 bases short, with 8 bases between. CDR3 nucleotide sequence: TGTGCCAGCAGCTTTAACGAACCCTACGAGCAGTACTTC. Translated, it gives CASSFNEPYEQYF.

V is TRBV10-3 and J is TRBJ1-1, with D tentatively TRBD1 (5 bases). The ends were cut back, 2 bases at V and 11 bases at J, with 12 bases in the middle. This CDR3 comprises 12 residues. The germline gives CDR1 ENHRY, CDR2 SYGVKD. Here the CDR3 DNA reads TGTGCCATCAGTGAGACCGGGACGCAGGCTTTCTTT. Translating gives CAISETGTQAFF.